This is a list of T cell receptor beta chains from one sample in a study of CD8 T cells in Susac syndrome. MiXCR, applied by TCRdb to the immunoSEQ multiplex PCR reads, yields one record per CDR3 protein. This sample yields over 300,000 distinct CDR3 sequences, of which about 90% are seen a single time; roughly 0.064% belongs to the top ten. Sequenced: CD4+ T cells from PBMCs. The receptors derive from a human donor with multiple sclerosis. The CDR3 runs from the conserved cysteine through the conserved F or W. The D gene is left open where the match is weak. Clone size appears in some rows only: once, few, many, or a class for an expanded clone.

d_gene | abundance | j_gene | v_gene | CDR3nt | CDR3aa
NA | NA | TRBJ2-1 | TRBV29-1 | TGCAGCGCCGCCCTCAGTGGTGAGCAGTTCTTC | CSAALSGEQFF
TRBD2 | once | TRBJ2-2 | TRBV20-1 | TGCAGTGCCCCCAATAGCGGGAGGGCCACCGGGGAGCTGTTTTTT | CSAPNSGRATGELFF
TRBD2 | NA | TRBJ2-6 | TRBV9 | TGTGCCAGCAGCGTGGGACTAGCGGGAGGGACTGGGGCCAACGTCCTGACTTTC | CASSVGLAGGTGANVLTF
NA | NA | TRBJ2-1 | TRBV14 | TGTGCCAGCAGCAGTCTCAGGGGTTGGGAGCAGTTCTTC | CASSSLRGWEQFF
NA | NA | TRBJ1-1 | TRBV12-3/TRBV12-4 | TGTGCCAGCAGTTTAGGCCGGGGGCCGAACACTGAAGCTTTCTTT | CASSLGRGPNTEAFF
NA | NA | TRBJ1-2 | TRBV12-3/TRBV12-4 | TGTGCCAGCACCTTGACCCTTTCGGGTGGCTACACCTTC | CASTLTLSGGYTF
NA | NA | TRBJ2-7 | TRBV10-3 | TGTGCCATCAGTGAATCTGTTGGGTTAGGCTACGAGCAGTACTTC | CAISESVGLGYEQYF
NA | NA | TRBJ2-1 | TRBV7-2 | TGTGCCAGCAGCTTAGGCGGCAGCGGCGGACAGTTCTTC | CASSLGGSGGQFF
NA | NA | TRBJ2-1 | TRBV7-9 | TGTGCCAGCAGCACCGGAAAGCAGTTCTTC | CASSTGKQFF
TRBD2 | once | TRBJ2-1 | TRBV2 | TGTGCCAGCAGTGAATCTAGCGGGAGGGGCAATGAGCAGTTCTTC | CASSESSGRGNEQFF
NA | few | TRBJ2-7 | TRBV7-6 | TGTGCCAGCAGCTTACAACGAACCTACGAGCAGTACTTC | CASSLQRTYEQYF
NA | NA | TRBJ2-4 | TRBV29-1 | TGCAGCGTCCCACAGGGAAACATTCAGTACTTC | CSVPQGNIQYF
NA | NA | TRBJ1-2 | TRBV19 | TGTGCCAGTAGGATCACAGGGAACGGCTACACCTTC | CASRITGNGYTF
TRBD2 | NA | TRBJ2-1 | TRBV20-1 | TGCAGTGCGACGACCGGGACTAACAATGAGCAGTTCTTC | CSATTGTNNEQFF
TRBD1 | NA | TRBJ2-7 | TRBV29-1 | TGCAGCGTTGGTCGGACAGGGGCCCCCTACGAGCAGTACTTC | CSVGRTGAPYEQYF
NA | NA | TRBJ2-7 | TRBV7-9 | TGTGCCAGCAGCTTAGAGGTCGTGCCCTACGAGCAGTACTTC | CASSLEVVPYEQYF
TRBD1 | NA | TRBJ1-5 | TRBV6-2/TRBV6-3 | TGTGCCAGCAGTTACCCGGGACAGGGGGTCAGCAATCAGCCCCAGCATTTT | CASSYPGQGVSNQPQHF
NA | once | TRBJ2-7 | TRBV7-9 | TGTGCCAGCAGCTTAGGGACGTCAACCTACGAGCAGTACTTC | CASSLGTSTYEQYF
TRBD1 | NA | TRBJ1-1 | TRBV7-8 | TGTGCCAGCAGCCCCAGGGGGCTGAGCACTGAAGCTTTCTTT | CASSPRGLSTEAFF
NA | NA | TRBJ1-1 | TRBV5-1 | TGCGCCAGCATACCCGGCCCGGGTGGGACTGAAGCTTTCTTT | CASIPGPGGTEAFF
TRBD2 | once | TRBJ2-1 | TRBV15 | TGTGCCACCATCAATAATCTAGCGGGAGGGAATGAGCAGTTCTTC | CATINNLAGGNEQFF
NA | NA | TRBJ1-2 | TRBV6-6 | TGTGCCAGCAACGAGAGAGCTGGCTACACCTTC | CASNERAGYTF
TRBD1 | NA | TRBJ2-3 | TRBV7-9 | TGTGCCAGCAGCTTAGCACAGGGGGCGGCGGATACGCAGTATTTT | CASSLAQGAADTQYF
NA | once | TRBJ1-3 | TRBV12-3/TRBV12-4 | TGTGCCAGCAGTCCTCGGACAACTGGAAACACCATATATTTT | CASSPRTTGNTIYF
NA | once | TRBJ2-2 | TRBV24-1 | TGTGCCTCTCGGGGAGGGGGCGAGACCACCGGGGAGCTGTTTTTT | CASRGGGETTGELFF
NA | NA | TRBJ2-4 | TRBV10-3 | TGTGCCATCAGTGATTCTGACAGGCTAGCCAAAAACATTCAGTACTTC | CAISDSDRLAKNIQYF
NA | NA | TRBJ2-3 | TRBV20-1 | TGCAGTGCTACCCGACAGGACTCGCAGTATTTT | CSATRQDSQYF
NA | NA | TRBJ1-5 | TRBV12-3/TRBV12-4 | TGTGCCAGCAGATTGGGGGGTGGATATCAGCCCCAGCATTTT | CASRLGGGYQPQHF
TRBD1 | NA | TRBJ2-2 | TRBV3-1 | TGTGCCAGCAGCCCGTACAGGGGGCGCGACGGGGAGCTGTTTTTT | CASSPYRGRDGELFF
TRBD2 | NA | TRBJ2-3 | TRBV14 | TGTGCCAGCAGCCAAGGAGCCACTAGCGCGAATACGCAGTATTTT | CASSQGATSANTQYF
NA | NA | TRBJ2-1 | TRBV25-1 | TGTGCCAGCAGCGAATATACACGGGCCAGGCAGTTCTTC | CASSEYTRARQFF
TRBD1 | NA | TRBJ2-7 | TRBV6-5 | TGTGCCAGCAGCCGCGGGACAGGGGACTACGAGCAGTACTTC | CASSRGTGDYEQYF
NA | NA | TRBJ2-1 | TRBV11-2 | TGTGCCAGCGGACTCCTGATGGGAGAGCAGTTCTTC | CASGLLMGEQFF
NA | NA | TRBJ2-5 | TRBV25-1 | TGTGCCAGCAGGGAAACAGGGAGAGGAGAGACCCAGTACTTC | CASRETGRGETQYF
NA | NA | TRBJ1-3 | TRBV4-1 | TGCGCCAGCAGCCAAGTCGGTTTTGGAAACACCATATATTTT | CASSQVGFGNTIYF
NA | few | TRBJ2-5 | TRBV12-3/TRBV12-4 | TGTGCCAGCAGGCTAGGAGAGACCCAGTACTTC | CASRLGETQYF
TRBD2 | NA | TRBJ2-2 | TRBV7-3 | TGTGCCAGCAGCCGTGCAGCGGGAGCCACCGGGGAGCTGTTTTTT | CASSRAAGATGELFF
NA | once | TRBJ2-2 | TRBV2 | TGTGCCAGCAGTGGCAACACCGGGGAGCTGTTTTTT | CASSGNTGELFF
NA | NA | TRBJ2-2 | TRBV7-2 | TGTGCCAGCAGCTTAGACCACAGGAACACCGGGGAGCTGTTTTTT | CASSLDHRNTGELFF
TRBD2 | NA | TRBJ2-1 | TRBV12-5 | TGTGCTAGTGGTTTCGGTCGGACTAGCGATGAGCAGTTCTTC | CASGFGRTSDEQFF
TRBD1 | NA | TRBJ1-1 | TRBV5-5 | TGTGCCAGCAGCTACCTAACAGGGGCTGAAGCTTTCTTT | CASSYLTGAEAFF
NA | NA | TRBJ2-5 | TRBV24-1 | TGTGCCACCAGTGATCCCGGGACGGGGGAGACCCAGTACTTC | CATSDPGTGETQYF